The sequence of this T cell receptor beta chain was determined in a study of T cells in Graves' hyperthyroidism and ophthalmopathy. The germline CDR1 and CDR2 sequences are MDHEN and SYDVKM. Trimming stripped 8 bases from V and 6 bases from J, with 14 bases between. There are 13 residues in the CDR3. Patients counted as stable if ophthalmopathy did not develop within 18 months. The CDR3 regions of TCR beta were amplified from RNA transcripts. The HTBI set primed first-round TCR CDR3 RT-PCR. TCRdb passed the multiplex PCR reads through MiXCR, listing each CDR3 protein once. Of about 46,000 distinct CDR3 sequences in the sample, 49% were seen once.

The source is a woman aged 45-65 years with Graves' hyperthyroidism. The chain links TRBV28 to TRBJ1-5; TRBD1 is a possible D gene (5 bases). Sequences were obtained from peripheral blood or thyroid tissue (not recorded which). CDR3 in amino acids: CASGGTGSQPQHF. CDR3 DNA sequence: TGTGCCAGCGGGGGGACGGGCAGTCAGCCCCAGCATTTT.